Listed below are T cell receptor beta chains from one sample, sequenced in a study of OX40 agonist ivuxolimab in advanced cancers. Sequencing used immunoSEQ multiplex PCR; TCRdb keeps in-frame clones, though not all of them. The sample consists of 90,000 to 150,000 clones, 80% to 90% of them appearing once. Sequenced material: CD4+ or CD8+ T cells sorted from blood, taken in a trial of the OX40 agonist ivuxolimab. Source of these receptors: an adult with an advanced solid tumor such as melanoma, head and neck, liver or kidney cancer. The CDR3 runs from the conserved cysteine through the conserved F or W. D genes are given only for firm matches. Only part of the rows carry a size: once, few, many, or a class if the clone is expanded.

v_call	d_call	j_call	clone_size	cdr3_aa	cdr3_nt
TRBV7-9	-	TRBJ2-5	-	CASSAVQGSETQYF	TGTGCCAGCAGCGCCGTACAGGGTTCGGAGACCCAGTACTTC
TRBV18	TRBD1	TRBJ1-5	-	CASSPPGTGGVQPQHF	TGTGCCAGCTCACCACCGGGCACAGGGGGCGTTCAGCCCCAGCATTTT
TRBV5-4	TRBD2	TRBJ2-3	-	CASSPARGRGGVDTQYF	TGTGCCAGCAGCCCTGCCCGGGGGCGGGGGGGGGTAGATACGCAGTATTTT
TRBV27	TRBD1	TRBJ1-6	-	CATHSGQGDNSPLHF	TGTGCCACTCATTCGGGACAGGGAGATAATTCACCCCTCCACTTT
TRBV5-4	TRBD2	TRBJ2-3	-	CASSLGGLAGADTQYF	TGTGCCAGCAGCCTGGGCGGACTAGCGGGGGCAGATACGCAGTATTTT
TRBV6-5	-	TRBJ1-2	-	CASSLGTSEYGYTF	TGTGCCAGCAGCTTAGGGACGTCTGAATACGGCTACACCTTC
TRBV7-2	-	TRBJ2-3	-	CASSLVLGNTDTQYF	TGTGCCAGCAGCTTAGTTTTAGGGAACACAGATACGCAGTATTTT
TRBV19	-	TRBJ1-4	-	CASSYSGTVNEKLFF	TGTGCCAGTAGTTATTCCGGGACGGTGAATGAAAAACTGTTTTTT
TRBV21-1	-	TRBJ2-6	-	CASTTSEGVTGANVLTF	TGTGCCAGCACCACTTCGGAGGGGGTCACTGGGGCCAACGTCCTGACTTTC
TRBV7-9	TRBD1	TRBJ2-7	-	CASSLTGPEQYF	TGTGCCAGCAGCTTGACAGGGCCCGAGCAGTACTTC
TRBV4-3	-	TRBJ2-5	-	CASSQVTETQYF	TGCGCCAGCAGCCAAGTCACGGAGACCCAGTACTTC
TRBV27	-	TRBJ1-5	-	CASTLGRGYSNQPQHF	TGTGCCAGCACCCTGGGCAGGGGATATAGCAATCAGCCCCAGCATTTT
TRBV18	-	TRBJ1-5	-	CASSPHQDQPQHF	TGTGCCAGCTCACCACACCAAGATCAGCCCCAGCATTTT
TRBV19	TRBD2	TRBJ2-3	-	CASSMGGLDTQYF	TGTGCCAGTAGTATGGGAGGGCTCGATACGCAGTATTTT
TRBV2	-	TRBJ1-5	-	CASSDGLGPQHF	TGTGCCAGCAGTGACGGACTAGGGCCCCAGCATTTT
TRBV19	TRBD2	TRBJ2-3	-	CASGWRLAGGTSTDTQYF	TGTGCCAGTGGGTGGAGGCTAGCGGGGGGAACAAGCACAGATACGCAGTATTTT
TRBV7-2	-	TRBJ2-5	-	CASSWGAGKQETQYF	TGTGCCAGCAGTTGGGGGGCAGGAAAACAAGAGACCCAGTACTTC
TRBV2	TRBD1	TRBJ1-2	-	CASRGQGIYGYTF	TGTGCCAGCAGGGGACAGGGGATTTATGGCTACACCTTC
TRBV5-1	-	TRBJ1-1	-	CASSLSSTGEAFF	TGCGCCAGCAGCTTATCTTCTACGGGTGAAGCTTTCTTT
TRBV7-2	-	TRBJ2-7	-	CASSLVFGSNYEQYF	TGTGCCAGCAGCTTAGTGTTCGGATCGAACTACGAGCAGTACTTC
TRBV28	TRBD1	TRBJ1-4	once	CASKNGQGEKLFF	TGTGCCAGCAAGAATGGACAGGGGGAAAAACTGTTTTTT
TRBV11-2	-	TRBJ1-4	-	CASSRDLGYEKLFF	TGTGCCAGCAGCCGAGACCTGGGATATGAAAAACTGTTTTTT
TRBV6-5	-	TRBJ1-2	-	CATRPSAGMDGYTF	TGTGCCACCCGCCCTTCGGCAGGGATGGATGGCTACACCTTC
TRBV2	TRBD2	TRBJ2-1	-	CASSMGLAGGSYNEQFF	TGTGCCAGCAGTATGGGACTAGCGGGGGGCTCCTACAATGAGCAGTTCTTC
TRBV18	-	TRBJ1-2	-	CASSPPSATQGGYTF	TGTGCCAGCTCACCTCCGTCAGCCACTCAAGGGGGCTACACCTTC
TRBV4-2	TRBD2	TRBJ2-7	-	CASSLTLGGSGVQGNEQYF	TGTGCCAGCAGCCTGACCCTCGGGGGTAGCGGGGTTCAGGGGAACGAGCAGTACTTC